The present T cell receptor (beta chain) was sequenced within a study of blood T cells in healthy people across ages. Overall study findings and caveats: The study found more naive CD4+ cells and higher diversity in long-lived than aged donors. Per million T cells, the diversity of TCR beta decreased roughly linearly as age advanced.

Sample-barcoded 5' priming and a J-beta primer mix drove a second PCR of roughly 6 to 12 cycles. TCRdb re-derived calls from the 5' RACE reads in MiXCR, one entry per CDR3 protein. The sample contains 1,100,000 or so distinct CDR3 sequences, more than 35% of which appear only once. CDR1 is MNHEY, CDR2 SVGAGI, per germline. The CDR3 extends over 14 amino acids. As concerns this clonotype: Its target is not known.

The material sequenced was blood. This TCR was recovered from a woman aged 60 to 75 in good health. The chain couples TRBV6-5 to TRBJ2-7, with D perhaps matching TRBD2 (7 bases). The end of the DNA fits TRBJ2-5 better, so the J call may be wrong. In DNA form, the CDR3 reads TGTGCCAGCAGTCACTGGGGGGGCAAAGAGACCCAGTACTTC. Its translation is CASSHWGGKETQYF.